The 21 T cell receptor beta chains below come from one sample, sequenced in a study of OX40 agonist ivuxolimab in advanced cancers. TCRdb's copy holds only in-frame clones and misses some; the assay was immunoSEQ multiplex PCR. The sample contains under 65,000 clones, about 85% of which appear only once. Sequencing was performed on CD4+ or CD8+ T cells sorted from blood, taken in a trial of the OX40 agonist ivuxolimab. The receptors were gathered from an adult with an advanced solid tumor such as melanoma, head and neck, liver or kidney cancer.

V usage is TRBV7-2 and J usage is TRBJ2-7; D perhaps matches TRBD2 (5 bases). The CDR3 spans 14 residues. Trimming removed 5 bases at V and 2 bases at J, with 13 bases between. Germline V gene data show CDR1 as SGHTA and CDR2 as FQGNSA. In nucleotides, the CDR3 is TGTGCCAGCAGCCCACCGGGGAAAGCCTACGAGCAGTACTTC. This gives the protein CASSPPGKAYEQYF.

V gene TRBV5-1 combines with J gene TRBJ1-1; 8 bases fit TRBD1. The CDR3 is made up of 15 amino acids. In germline, CDR1 is SGHRS, CDR2 YFSETQ. After removal of 0 bases from V and 3 bases from J, the junction contained 4 bases not matched to a gene. The chain's CDR3 is CASSLGQGWDTEAFF. The DNA for the CDR3 is TGCGCCAGCAGCTTGGGACAGGGGTGGGACACTGAAGCTTTCTTT.

The chain has TRBV7-4 and TRBJ2-6; D call uncertain. The CDR3 totals 17 residues. Trimming left V 5 bases short and J 5 bases short, with 19 bases between. The germline V gene encodes CDR1 SGHVT and CDR2 SQSDAQ. For the CDR3, the DNA is TGTGCCAGCAGCGCAAAGTTCTCACAAAGTCGGGCCAACGTCCTGACTTTC. Amino acids: CASSAKFSQSRANVLTF.

The chain is built from TRBV5-4 and TRBJ2-5; 13 bases fit TRBD2. CDR1 is SGHNT and CDR2 is YYREEE in the germline V gene (reference sequence). V was clipped by 2 bases and J by 2 bases; unmatched bases: 3. The CDR3 extends over 16 amino acids. The chain's CDR3 is CASSFGLAGVQETQYF. CDR3 bases: TGTGCCAGCAGCTTCGGACTAGCGGGAGTTCAAGAGACCCAGTACTTC.

The rearrangement joins TRBV30 to TRBJ1-3; D not certain. The CDR3 totals 13 residues. Deletions cut 6 bases from V and 1 base from J, with 10 bases between. Germline V lookup: CDR1 GTSNPN, CDR2 SVGIG (reference sequence). The DNA for the CDR3 is TGTGCCTGTACAGATCTGTCTGGAAACACCATATATTTT. This codes for CACTDLSGNTIYF.

The chain links TRBV5-6 to TRBJ1-1, with D unresolved. Trimming removed 0 bases from V and 7 bases from J, with 10 bases in between. CDR1 is SGHDT, CDR2 YYEEEE, per germline. The CDR3 length is 13 residues. CDR3: CASSLAGMGEAFF. For the CDR3, the DNA is TGTGCCAGCAGCTTGGCCGGCATGGGTGAAGCTTTCTTT. The full variable domain, in which reference TRBV5-6 and TRBJ1-1 provide the parts outside the CDR3, is DAGVTQSPTHLIKTRGQQVTLRCSPKSGHDTVSWYQQALGQGPQFIFQYYEEEERQRGNFPDRFSGHQFPNYSSELNVNALLLGDSALYLCASSLAGMGEAFFGQGTRLTVV.

The chain links TRBV5-6 to TRBJ2-7; D gene ambiguous. Trimming cost V 1 base and J 2 bases, with 10 bases left between them. In germline, CDR1 is SGHDT, CDR2 YYEEEE. The CDR3 loop spans 14 amino acids. The CDR3 coding sequence is TGTGCCAGCAGCTTGAGGCAGGACCCCTACGAGCAGTACTTC. Protein: CASSLRQDPYEQYF.

The J gene is TRBJ2-5, the V gene TRBV5-1; possibly TRBD1 for D (6 bases). Trimming cost V 3 bases and J 1 base, with 10 bases left between them. Per germline, CDR1 SGHRS and CDR2 YFSETQ. The CDR3 covers 14 residues. CDR3 DNA: TGCGCCAGCAGCTGGACAGCCGCCCAAGAGACCCAGTACTTC. It is translated as CASSWTAAQETQYF. Using reference TRBV5-1 and TRBJ2-5 for the parts outside the CDR3, the full variable domain is KAGVTQTPRYLIKTRGQQVTLSCSPISGHRSVSWYQQTPGQGLQFLFEYFSETQRNKGNFPGRFSGRQFSNSRSEMNVSTLELGDSALYLCASSWTAAQETQYFGPGTRLLVL.

This chain joins TRBV5-1 and TRBJ2-3, with 7 bases identical to TRBD2. Trimming at V came to 4 bases and at J to 5 bases, leaving 4 bases not matched to a gene. CDR3 length: 13 residues. The germline gives CDR1 SGHRS, CDR2 YFSETQ. Here the CDR3 reads CASSIRGEDTQYF. The CDR3 DNA follows: TGCGCCAGCAGCATTCGGGGGGAAGATACGCAGTATTTT.

The rearrangement uses TRBV4-1 and TRBJ2-5; 7 bases are a match to TRBD1. Germline lookup yields CDR1 MGHRA and CDR2 YSYEKL. The CDR3 covers 13 residues. J gave up 7 bases and V 2 bases, and 4 bases lay outside the gene matches. The CDR3 loop is CASSQSSGGTQYF. The DNA for the CDR3 is TGCGCCAGCAGCCAATCTTCAGGGGGGACCCAGTACTTC.

V gene TRBV18 combines with J gene TRBJ2-7; a possible D gene is TRBD2 (6 bases). The ends were cut back, 6 bases at V and 5 bases at J, with 17 bases in the middle. CDR3 length: 14 residues. Germline-derived CDR1 and CDR2 are KGHSH and LQKENI. CDR3 DNA: TGTGCCAGCTCTGCCGGGTCGGGCGGGAACGAGCAGTACTTC. It yields the protein CASSAGSGGNEQYF.

The V and J genes are TRBV4-1 and TRBJ1-2; possible D gene TRBD1, 6 bases. The CDR3 length is 18 residues. Germline loops: CDR1 MGHRA, CDR2 YSYEKL. V was pared by 7 bases and J by 2 bases, with 26 bases between. The CDR3 DNA sequence: TGCGCCAGCACCGCCCTTACCCCGGACAGACCTAAGAACTATGGCTACACCTTC. It yields the protein CASTALTPDRPKNYGYTF.

This rearrangement joins TRBV2 to TRBJ2-7, with 8 bases matching TRBD1. Germline assignment: CDR1 SNHLY and CDR2 FYNNEI. With 4 bases clipped from V and 4 bases from J, the junction kept 3 bases outside the gene matches. This CDR3 comprises 13 residues. The CDR3 sequence is CASSGNRGYEQYF. Written as DNA, the CDR3 is TGTGCCAGCAGTGGTAACAGGGGGTACGAGCAGTACTTC.

The V and J genes are TRBV28 and TRBJ2-7; 7 nucleotides align to TRBD2. This CDR3 region has 12 residues. J gave up 0 bases and V 10 bases, and 3 bases lay outside the gene matches. From germline, CDR1 is MDHEN and CDR2 SYDVKM. DNA for the CDR3: TGTGCCACCCAGCGGGGCTCCTACGAGCAGTACTTC. Translated, it gives CATQRGSYEQYF.

The chain is built from TRBV6-5 and TRBJ1-2, with 7 bases fitting TRBD1. Losses at the gene ends were 4 bases for V and 5 bases for J; bases not matched to a gene: 4. The CDR3 totals 13 residues. Germline CDR1 and CDR2: MNHEY and SVGAGI. CDR3 amino acids: CASSFDRAYGYTF. CDR3 DNA: TGTGCCAGCAGTTTTGACAGGGCATATGGCTACACCTTC.

This chain joins TRBV21-1 and TRBJ1-5. TRBV21-1 is a pseudogene segment. The CDR3 contains 14 residues. The CDR3 nucleotides are TGTGCCAGCAGCAAAGGTTGCCCCAATCAGCCCCAGCATTTT. Residues: CASSKGCPNQPQHF.

The chain couples TRBV28 to TRBJ2-5, with 7 bases lining up with TRBD1. The CDR3 sequence is 17 residues long. Unmatched junction bases numbered 13, after V lost 3 bases and J lost 3 bases. The germline V gene has CDR1 MDHEN and CDR2 SYDVKM. The CDR3 DNA is TGTGCCAGCAGTTTGCCCGGACAGGTTGACTGGAAAGAGACCCAGTACTTC. The encoded protein is CASSLPGQVDWKETQYF.

CDR3 sequence: CASGISNYGYTF. The DNA of the CDR3 is TGTGCCAGTGGGATTTCTAACTATGGCTACACCTTC. The chain combines TRBV7-9 with TRBJ1-2; no definite D call. The CDR3 spans 12 residues. The ends were cut back, 9 bases at V and 0 bases at J, with 8 bases in the middle. The germline CDR1 and CDR2 sequences are SEHNR and FQNEAQ (reference sequence).

This chain uses TRBV11-2 with TRBJ1-1; D ambiguous. Trimming shortened V by 1 base and J by 0 bases, and 3 bases separated the two germline ends. The length of the CDR3 is 13 residues. Germline CDR1 SGHAT, CDR2 FQNNGV. CDR3 in amino acids: CASSLVMNTEAFF. CDR3 DNA: TGTGCCAGCAGCTTAGTAATGAACACTGAAGCTTTCTTT.

The rearrangement links TRBV10-3 to TRBJ2-1; TRBD2 agrees at 10 bases. V shed 5 bases, J shed 11 bases, and the junction held 0 bases outside the gene matches. There are 11 residues in the CDR3. The germline gives CDR1 ENHRY, CDR2 SYGVKD. The DNA for the CDR3 is TGTGCCATCAGTACTAGCGGGAAGCAGTTCTTC. It translates to CAISTSGKQFF.

The genes are TRBV10-3 and TRBJ1-6; a weak D match, TRBD1 (5 bases). V lost 4 bases and J 5 bases, leaving 12 bases between the germline ends. CDR1 is ENHRY, CDR2 SYGVKD, per germline. The CDR3 spans 15 residues. CDR3 coding DNA: TGTGCCATCAGTGGTGGGACGCGGGATAATTCACCCCTCCACTTT. It translates to CAISGGTRDNSPLHF.